Shown below are 14 T cell receptor beta chains from a single sample sequenced in a study of T cell changes during pregnancy in multiple sclerosis. Generated by immunoSEQ multiplex PCR, the TCRdb table keeps only in-frame clones and is missing some. Among tens of thousands of clones listed, around 90% were seen once. The material was peripheral blood, obtained in the first trimester of pregnancy. The receptors were sampled from a female donor in good health, enrolled as a control in a pregnancy study.

This rearrangement joins TRBV23-1 to TRBJ2-1, with no clear D. TRBV23-1 is an open reading frame whose function is uncertain. V lost 3 bases to trimming and J lost 7 bases, with 4 bases between them. This CDR3 comprises 11 residues. The CDR3 is CASSQANEQFF. In DNA form, the CDR3 reads TGCGCCAGCAGTCAGGCTAATGAGCAGTTCTTC.

The chain uses TRBV5-1 and TRBJ2-1, with D possibly matching TRBD2 (6 bases). Germline V gene sequence: CDR1 SGHRS, CDR2 YFSETQ. The CDR3 loop spans 13 amino acids. V shed 4 bases and J shed 6 bases, with 11 bases lying between them. Here the CDR3 reads CASSPGTSNEQFF. The CDR3 DNA is TGCGCCAGCAGCCCGGGGACTTCCAATGAGCAGTTCTTC. The whole variable domain, remainder taken from reference TRBV5-1 and TRBJ2-1, is KAGVTQTPRYLIKTRGQQVTLSCSPISGHRSVSWYQQTPGQGLQFLFEYFSETQRNKGNFPGRFSGRQFSNSRSEMNVSTLELGDSALYLCASSPGTSNEQFFGPGTRLTVL.

V usage is TRBV19 and J usage is TRBJ1-5; TRBD1 matches at 7 bases. Germline V CDR1 and CDR2: LNHDA, SQIVND (reference sequence). Unmatched junction bases numbered 5, after V lost 5 bases and J lost 7 bases. CDR3 length: 13 amino acids. The CDR3 nucleotides read TGTGCCAGTAGTCCGACAGGGAGACAGCCCCAGCATTTT. It encodes CASSPTGRQPQHF.

V usage is TRBV4-1 and J usage is TRBJ1-4, with a possible D match to TRBD1 (5 bases). V lost 4 bases and J 0 bases, leaving 12 bases between the germline ends. Looked up from germline, CDR1 is MGHRA and CDR2 is YSYEKL. The CDR3 length is 16 residues. CDR3 bases: TGCGCCAGCAGCCGTCAGCCAGGGACAACTAATGAAAAACTGTTTTTT. It yields the protein CASSRQPGTTNEKLFF.

The chain uses TRBV7-9 and TRBJ1-4, with D uncertain. Germline loops: CDR1 SEHNR, CDR2 FQNEAQ (reference sequence). The length of the CDR3 is 14 residues. Trimming removed 2 bases at V and 4 bases at J, with 8 bases between. CDR3 in DNA: TGTGCCAGCAGCTTAAGCGGGGATAATGAAAAACTGTTTTTT. Translation gives CASSLSGDNEKLFF.

The CDR3 DNA is TGCAGCGTCGCCCGGACAGGGGGATCTAACTATGGCTACACCTTC. It encodes CSVARTGGSNYGYTF. The chain combines TRBV29-1 with TRBJ1-2, with TRBD1 matching 10 bases. Germline lookup yields CDR1 SQVTM and CDR2 ANQGSEA. J gave up 0 bases and V 6 bases, and 7 bases lay outside the gene matches. There are 15 residues in the CDR3.

The chain links TRBV6-6 to TRBJ2-1, with no clear D. The CDR3 sequence is 16 residues long. The germline V gene encodes CDR1 MNHNY and CDR2 SVGAGI (reference sequence). V shed 6 bases and J shed 0 bases, with 15 bases lying between them. CDR3 sequence: CASSPRELSSYNEQFF. The DNA of the CDR3 is TGTGCCAGCAGCCCCCGAGAGCTGAGCTCCTACAATGAGCAGTTCTTC.

Worth noting for this clone: Other nucleotide sequences from this sample produce the same CDR3. In DNA form, the CDR3 reads TGCGCCAGCAGCTTGGGGCAAGATAATTCACCCCTCCACTTT. It encodes CASSLGQDNSPLHF. The chain combines TRBV5-1 with TRBJ1-6; D not resolved. This CDR3 comprises 14 residues. Trimming removed 0 bases from V and 5 bases from J, with 6 bases in between. Germline CDR1 SGHRS, CDR2 YFSETQ.

The chain uses TRBV5-1 and TRBJ1-2; 7 bases agree with TRBD1. Looked up from germline, CDR1 is SGHRS and CDR2 is YFSETQ. The CDR3 runs to 15 residues. After removal of 0 bases from V and 8 bases from J, the junction contained 10 bases not matched to a gene. The CDR3 sequence is CASSLGDAGGEGYTF. The CDR3 bases are TGCGCCAGCAGCTTGGGTGATGCAGGGGGAGAGGGCTACACCTTC.

The V and J genes are TRBV28 and TRBJ2-2, with 8 bases matching TRBD1. The CDR3 is 14 residues long. The ends lost 5 bases at V and 4 bases at J; junction bases unmatched: 3. From germline, CDR1 is MDHEN and CDR2 SYDVKM. In nucleotides, the CDR3 is TGTGCCAGCAGTCCACAGGGGGGCACCGGGGAGCTGTTTTTT. This translates into CASSPQGGTGELFF. Filled out from reference TRBV28 and TRBJ2-2, the complete variable domain reads DVKVTQSSRYLVKRTGEKVFLECVQDMDHENMFWYRQDPGLGLRLIYFSYDVKMKEKGDIPEGYSVSREKKERFSLILESASTNQTSMYLCASSPQGGTGELFFGEGSRLTVL.

Written as DNA, the CDR3 is TGTGCCAGCAGCTACAGGGGGATTGGCTATGGCTACACCTTC. Translating it yields CASSYRGIGYGYTF. This chain joins TRBV27 and TRBJ1-2, with TRBD1 identical over 8 bases. Per germline, CDR1 MNHEY and CDR2 SMNVEV (reference sequence). The junction had 7 bases not matched to a gene; V was cut back by 6 bases and J by 4 bases. The CDR3 is 14 amino acids.

The chain links TRBV30 to TRBJ2-1, with 10 bases aligning to TRBD2. J gave up 3 bases and V 4 bases, and 6 bases lay outside the gene matches. CDR1 is GTSNPN and CDR2 is SVGIG in the germline V gene (reference sequence). This CDR3 contains 15 residues. The CDR3 is CAWTLLAGSYNEQFF. Written as DNA, the CDR3 is TGTGCCTGGACCCTACTAGCGGGGAGCTACAATGAGCAGTTCTTC.

The rearrangement links TRBV6-5 to TRBJ2-1; the D is unclear. Germline loops: CDR1 MNHEY, CDR2 SVGAGI. Trimming pared 5 bases from V and 10 bases from J, leaving 12 bases between. The CDR3 consists of 12 residues. CDR3 sequence: CASSTPGPEQFF. CDR3 in DNA: TGTGCCAGCAGTACCCCGGGTCCCGAGCAGTTCTTC.

The V call is TRBV27, the J call TRBJ1-1; 7 nucleotides line up with TRBD1. With V trimmed by 8 bases and J by 6 bases, 9 bases remained unmatched. CDR3 size: 13 residues. The germline gives CDR1 MNHEY, CDR2 SMNVEV (reference sequence). Written as DNA, the CDR3 is TGTGCCAGCCATGACAGGGTCGTCGCTGAAGCTTTCTTT. Translating gives CASHDRVVAEAFF.